This TCR beta chain emerged from a study of blood T cells in healthy people across ages. The authors ran a second PCR of 7 to 11 cycles using a sample-barcoded 5' primer and a J-beta primer mix. TCRdb reanalysed the 5' RACE reads using MiXCR and keeps one entry per CDR3 protein. The table has approximately 800,000 distinct CDR3 sequences, around 25% seen once. This CDR3 spans 15 amino acids. The germline CDR1 and CDR2 sequences are ENHRY and SYGVKD. Trimming cost V 3 bases and J 0 bases, with 9 bases left between them. The sample was also linked to a second study, of T cells of mothers and their children.

The origin of this receptor is a boy younger than 18 in good health. Sequenced sample: blood. The chain has TRBV10-3 and TRBJ1-5; maybe TRBD1 (5 bases). The CDR3 nucleotides are TGTGCCATCAGTGAAGGGACGGGTAGCAATCAGCCCCAGCATTTT. It is translated as CAISEGTGSNQPQHF.